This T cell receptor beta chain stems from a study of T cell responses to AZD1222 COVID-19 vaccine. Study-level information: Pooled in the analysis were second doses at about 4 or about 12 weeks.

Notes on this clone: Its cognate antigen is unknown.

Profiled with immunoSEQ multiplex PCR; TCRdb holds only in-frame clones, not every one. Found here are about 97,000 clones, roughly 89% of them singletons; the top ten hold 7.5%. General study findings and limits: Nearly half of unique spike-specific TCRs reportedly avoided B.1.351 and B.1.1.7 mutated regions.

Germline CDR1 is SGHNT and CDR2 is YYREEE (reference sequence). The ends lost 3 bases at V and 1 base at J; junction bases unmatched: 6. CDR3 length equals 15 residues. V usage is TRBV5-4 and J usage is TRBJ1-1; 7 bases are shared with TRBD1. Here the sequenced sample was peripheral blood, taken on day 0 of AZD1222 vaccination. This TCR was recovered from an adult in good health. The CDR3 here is CASSSPGTENTEAFF. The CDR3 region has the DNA TGTGCCAGCAGCTCCCCCGGGACAGAGAACACTGAAGCTTTCTTT.